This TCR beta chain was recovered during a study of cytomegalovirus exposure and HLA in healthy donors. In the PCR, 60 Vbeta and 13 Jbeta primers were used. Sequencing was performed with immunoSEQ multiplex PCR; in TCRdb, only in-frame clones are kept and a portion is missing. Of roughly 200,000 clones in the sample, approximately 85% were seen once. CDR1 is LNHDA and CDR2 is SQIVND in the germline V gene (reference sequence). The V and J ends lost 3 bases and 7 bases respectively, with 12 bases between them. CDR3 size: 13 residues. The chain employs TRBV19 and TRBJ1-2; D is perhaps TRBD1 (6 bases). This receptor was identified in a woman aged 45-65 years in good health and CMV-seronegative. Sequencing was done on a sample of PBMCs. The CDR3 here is CASSIGGGAGYTF. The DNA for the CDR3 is TGTGCCAGTAGTATCGGGGGGGGCGCTGGCTACACCTTC.